Described below is a single T cell receptor beta chain sequence and its context. What it binds is not known. This sample was taken from a study of T cell responses to AZD1222 COVID-19 vaccine. Whole-study results and caveats: An increase in Spike-specific TCR breadth and depth was observed after two AZD1222 doses. The donors showed a predominance of white British ancestry and of females, with possible underestimation of clonal diversity. Seropositive AZD1222 recipients at baseline numbered only 5 to 7.

Germline V lookup: CDR1 SGHNT, CDR2 YENEEA. With V trimmed by 5 bases and J by 3 bases, 1 base remained unmatched. This CDR3 has 13 residues. The data were produced by immunoSEQ multiplex PCR, yet TCRdb's version contains in-frame clones alone and is incomplete. This repertoire shows about 90,000 clones, around 86% found once; its top ten account for 7.9%. The source is an adult in good health. V usage is TRBV11-3 and J usage is TRBJ2-7; 10 bases map to TRBD1. Sequenced here: peripheral blood, sampled on day 0 of AZD1222 vaccination. The CDR3 protein is CASSRDRGYEQYF. CDR3 bases: TGTGCCAGCAGCAGGGACAGGGGCTACGAGCAGTACTTC.